The present T cell receptor (beta chain) was sequenced within a study of cytomegalovirus exposure and HLA in healthy donors. V lost 7 bases to trimming and J lost 8 bases; unmatched junction nucleotides: 16. The V gene's germline CDR1 is SQVTM and CDR2 ANQGSEA. The length of the CDR3 is 14 residues. Researchers ran the PCR with 60 Vbeta and 13 Jbeta primers. Data came from immunoSEQ multiplex PCR; TCRdb stores just in-frame clones and leaves some out. The sample records over 150,000 clones, roughly three quarters being singletons. Sample: PBMCs. The chain employs TRBV29-1 and TRBJ1-2, with 7 positions matching TRBD1. This TCR came from a woman aged 50 to 60 in good health and CMV-seropositive. The CDR3 sequence: CSAASGDSLWGYTF. The CDR3, as DNA: TGCAGCGCAGCCTCCGGGGACAGCCTCTGGGGCTACACCTTC.